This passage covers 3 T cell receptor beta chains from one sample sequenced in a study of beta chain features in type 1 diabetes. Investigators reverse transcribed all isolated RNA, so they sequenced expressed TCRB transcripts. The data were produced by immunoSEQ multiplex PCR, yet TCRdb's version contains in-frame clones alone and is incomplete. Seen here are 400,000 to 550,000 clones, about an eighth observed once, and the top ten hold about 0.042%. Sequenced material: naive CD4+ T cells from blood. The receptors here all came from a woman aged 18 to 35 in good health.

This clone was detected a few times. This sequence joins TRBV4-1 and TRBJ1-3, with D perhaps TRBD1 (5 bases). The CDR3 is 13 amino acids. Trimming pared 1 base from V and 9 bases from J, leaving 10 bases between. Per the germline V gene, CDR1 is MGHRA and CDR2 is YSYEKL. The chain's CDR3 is CASSQGGASTIYF. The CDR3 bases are TGCGCCAGCAGCCAAGGGGGCGCGAGCACCATATATTTT.

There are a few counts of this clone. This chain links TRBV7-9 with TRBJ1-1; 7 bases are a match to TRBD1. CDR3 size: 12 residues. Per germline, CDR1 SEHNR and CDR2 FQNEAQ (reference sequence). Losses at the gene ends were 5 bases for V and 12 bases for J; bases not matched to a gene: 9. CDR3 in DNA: TGTGCCAGCAGCGACCGACAGGGAGTGCCTTTCTTT. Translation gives CASSDRQGVPFF.

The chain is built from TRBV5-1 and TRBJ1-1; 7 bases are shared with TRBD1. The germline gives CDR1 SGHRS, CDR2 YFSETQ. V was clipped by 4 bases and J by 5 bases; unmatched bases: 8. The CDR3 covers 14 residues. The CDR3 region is CASSPSTGRTEAFF. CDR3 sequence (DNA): TGCGCCAGCAGCCCTTCGACAGGGAGGACTGAAGCTTTCTTT.